This TCR beta chain was captured in a study of shared clonotypes between healthy human individuals. Study results and caveats: Deeper or shallower sequencing was expected to change how clonotypes are shared among donors.

This clone was recorded once. As yet, its antigen is unknown. This table comes from immunoSEQ multiplex PCR, and its TCRdb copy is limited to in-frame clones, with some not included. The data contain roughly 2 million clones, about 95% of them seen just once; the ten biggest clones take up 0.9% to 1.4%. It was CD45RO-negative cells, positively selected for CCR7, that made up naive CD8 cells, with terminally differentiated effector memory CD45RA+ cells excluded. All the donors were Caucasian adults who lived in Nashville, Tennessee. The ends were cut back, 6 bases at V and 0 bases at J, with 14 bases in the middle. The CDR3 has 15 residues. Per the germline V gene, CDR1 is SGDLS and CDR2 is YYNGEE.

Sequenced sample: naive CD8+ T cells sorted from blood. This receptor was obtained from a man younger than 30 in good health. The chain combines TRBV9 with TRBJ2-3, with D perhaps matching TRBD2 (6 bases). CDR3 amino acids: CASTGQEGSTDTQYF. The CDR3 DNA reads as TGTGCCAGCACCGGCCAGGAGGGCAGCACAGATACGCAGTATTTT.